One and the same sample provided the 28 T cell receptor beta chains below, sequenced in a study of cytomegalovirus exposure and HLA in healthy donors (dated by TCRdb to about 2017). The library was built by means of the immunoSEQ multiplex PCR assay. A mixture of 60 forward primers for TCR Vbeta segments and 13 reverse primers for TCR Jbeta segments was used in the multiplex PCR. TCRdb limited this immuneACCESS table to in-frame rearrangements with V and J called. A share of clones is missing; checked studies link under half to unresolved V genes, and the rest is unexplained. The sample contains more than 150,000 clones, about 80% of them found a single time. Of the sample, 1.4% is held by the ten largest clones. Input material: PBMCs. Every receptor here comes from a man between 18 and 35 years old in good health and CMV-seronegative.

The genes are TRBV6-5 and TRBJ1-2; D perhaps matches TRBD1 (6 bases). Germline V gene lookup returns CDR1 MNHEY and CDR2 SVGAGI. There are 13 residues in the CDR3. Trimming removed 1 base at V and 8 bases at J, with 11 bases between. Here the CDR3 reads CASSYLQGSGYTF. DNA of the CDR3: TGTGCCAGCAGTTACTTACAGGGTAGCGGCTACACCTTC.

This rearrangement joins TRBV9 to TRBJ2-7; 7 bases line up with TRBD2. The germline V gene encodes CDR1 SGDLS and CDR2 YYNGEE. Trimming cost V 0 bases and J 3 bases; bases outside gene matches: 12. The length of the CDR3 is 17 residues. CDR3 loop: CASSVGGGASGYYEQYF. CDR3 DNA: TGTGCCAGCAGCGTAGGCGGAGGGGCTAGCGGTTACTACGAGCAGTACTTC.

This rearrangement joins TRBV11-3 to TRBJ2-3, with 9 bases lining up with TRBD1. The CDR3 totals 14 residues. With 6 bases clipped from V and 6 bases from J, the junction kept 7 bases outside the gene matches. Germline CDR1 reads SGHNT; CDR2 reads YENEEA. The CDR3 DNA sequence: TGTGCCAGCAGAAAAGGGACAGGGAGCGATACGCAGTATTTT. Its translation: CASRKGTGSDTQYF.

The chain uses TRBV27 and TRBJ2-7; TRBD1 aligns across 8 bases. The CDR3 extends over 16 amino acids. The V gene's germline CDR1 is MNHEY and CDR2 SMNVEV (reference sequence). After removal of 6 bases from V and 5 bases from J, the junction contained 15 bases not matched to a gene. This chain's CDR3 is CASSRKTGVTVDEQYF. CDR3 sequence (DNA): TGTGCCAGCAGCCGTAAGACAGGGGTAACCGTCGACGAGCAGTACTTC.

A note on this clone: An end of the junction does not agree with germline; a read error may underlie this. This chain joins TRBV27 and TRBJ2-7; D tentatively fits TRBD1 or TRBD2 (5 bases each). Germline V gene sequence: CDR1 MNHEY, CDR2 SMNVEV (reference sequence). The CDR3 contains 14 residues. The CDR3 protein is CASSLSGSVYEQYF. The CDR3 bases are TGTGCCAGCAGTCTATCAGGGAGTGTCTACGAGCAGTACTTC.

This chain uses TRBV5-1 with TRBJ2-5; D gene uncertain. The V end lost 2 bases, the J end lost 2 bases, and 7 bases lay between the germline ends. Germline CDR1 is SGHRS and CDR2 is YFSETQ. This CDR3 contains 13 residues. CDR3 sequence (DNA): TGCGCCAGCAGCTTACTTGCGCAAGAGACCCAGTACTTC. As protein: CASSLLAQETQYF.

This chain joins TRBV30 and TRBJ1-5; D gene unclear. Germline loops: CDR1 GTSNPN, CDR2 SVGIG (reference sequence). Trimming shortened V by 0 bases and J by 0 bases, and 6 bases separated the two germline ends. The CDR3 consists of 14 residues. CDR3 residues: CAWSVLSSNQPQHF. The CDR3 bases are TGTGCCTGGAGTGTACTGAGTAGCAATCAGCCCCAGCATTTT.

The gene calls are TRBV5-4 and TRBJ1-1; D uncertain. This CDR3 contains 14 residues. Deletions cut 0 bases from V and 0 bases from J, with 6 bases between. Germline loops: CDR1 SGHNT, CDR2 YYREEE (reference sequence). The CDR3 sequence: CASSLGQMNTEAFF. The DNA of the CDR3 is TGTGCCAGCAGCTTGGGGCAGATGAACACTGAAGCTTTCTTT. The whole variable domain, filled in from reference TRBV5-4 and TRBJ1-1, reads ETGVTQSPTHLIKTRGQQVTLRCSSQSGHNTVSWYQQALGQGPQFIFQYYREEENGRGNFPPRFSGLQFPNYSSELNVNALELDDSALYLCASSLGQMNTEAFFGQGTRLTVV.

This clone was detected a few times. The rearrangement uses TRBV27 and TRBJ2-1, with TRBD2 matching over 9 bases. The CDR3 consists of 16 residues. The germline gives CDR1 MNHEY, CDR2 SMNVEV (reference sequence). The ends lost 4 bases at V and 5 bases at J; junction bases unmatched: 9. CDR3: CASSSPGTSFHNEQFF. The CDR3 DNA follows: TGTGCCAGCAGTTCACCCGGGACTAGCTTCCACAATGAGCAGTTCTTC.

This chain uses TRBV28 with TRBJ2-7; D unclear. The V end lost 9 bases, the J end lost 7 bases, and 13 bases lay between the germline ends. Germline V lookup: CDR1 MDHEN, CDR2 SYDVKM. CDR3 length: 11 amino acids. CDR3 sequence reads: CASGLNSEQYF. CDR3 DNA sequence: TGTGCCAGTGGGCTGAACTCAGAGCAGTACTTC.

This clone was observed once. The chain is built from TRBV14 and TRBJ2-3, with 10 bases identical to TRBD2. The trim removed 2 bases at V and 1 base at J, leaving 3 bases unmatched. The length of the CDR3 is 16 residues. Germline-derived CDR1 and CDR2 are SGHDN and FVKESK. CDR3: CASSQPGTSGTDTQYF. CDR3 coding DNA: TGTGCCAGCAGCCAACCCGGGACTAGCGGCACAGATACGCAGTATTTT.

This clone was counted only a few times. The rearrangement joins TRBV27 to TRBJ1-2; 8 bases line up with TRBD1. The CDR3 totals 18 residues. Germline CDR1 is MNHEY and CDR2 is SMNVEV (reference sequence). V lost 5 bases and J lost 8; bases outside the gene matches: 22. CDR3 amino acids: CASSPLAIAGGRSKGYTF. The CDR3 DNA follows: TGTGCCAGCAGTCCCCTCGCGATAGCAGGGGGCAGGAGTAAAGGCTACACCTTC.

CDR3 region: CASSVQRGNTEAFF. CDR3 bases: TGTGCCAGCAGTGTCCAACGGGGGAACACTGAAGCTTTCTTT. The gene calls are TRBV28 and TRBJ1-1; D uncertain. The V gene lost 5 bases and the J gene lost 1 base, with 11 bases spanning the gap. Germline V gene data show CDR1 as MDHEN and CDR2 as SYDVKM. The CDR3 has 14 amino acids.

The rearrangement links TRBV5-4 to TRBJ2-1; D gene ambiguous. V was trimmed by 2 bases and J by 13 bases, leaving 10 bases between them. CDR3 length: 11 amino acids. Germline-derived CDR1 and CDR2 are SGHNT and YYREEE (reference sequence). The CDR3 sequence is CASSFNSKQFF. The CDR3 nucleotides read TGTGCCAGCAGCTTTAATAGCAAACAGTTCTTC.

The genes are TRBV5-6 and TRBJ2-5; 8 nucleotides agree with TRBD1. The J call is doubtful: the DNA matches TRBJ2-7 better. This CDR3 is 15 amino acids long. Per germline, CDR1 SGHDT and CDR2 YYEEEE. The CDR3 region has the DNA TGTGCCAGCAGCCGGCGACTGACAGGGGACTACGAGCAGTACTTC. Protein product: CASSRRLTGDYEQYF.

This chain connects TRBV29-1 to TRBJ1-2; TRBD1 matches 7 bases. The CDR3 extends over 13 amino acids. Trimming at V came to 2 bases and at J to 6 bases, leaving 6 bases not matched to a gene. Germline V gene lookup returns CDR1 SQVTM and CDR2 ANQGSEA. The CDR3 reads CSVELRGRNGYTF. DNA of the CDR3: TGCAGCGTTGAATTGAGGGGGCGGAATGGCTACACCTTC.

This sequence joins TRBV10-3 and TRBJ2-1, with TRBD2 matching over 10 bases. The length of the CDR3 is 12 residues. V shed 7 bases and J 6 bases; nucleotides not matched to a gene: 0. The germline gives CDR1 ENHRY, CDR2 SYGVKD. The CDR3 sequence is CAITSGSNEQFF. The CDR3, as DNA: TGTGCCATCACTAGCGGGAGCAATGAGCAGTTCTTC.

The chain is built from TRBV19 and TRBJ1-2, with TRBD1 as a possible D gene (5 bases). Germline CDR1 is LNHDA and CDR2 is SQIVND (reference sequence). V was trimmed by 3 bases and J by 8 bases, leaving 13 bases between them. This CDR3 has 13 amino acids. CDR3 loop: CASSIPGTRGYTF. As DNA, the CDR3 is TGTGCCAGTAGTATTCCAGGGACTAGGGGCTACACCTTC.

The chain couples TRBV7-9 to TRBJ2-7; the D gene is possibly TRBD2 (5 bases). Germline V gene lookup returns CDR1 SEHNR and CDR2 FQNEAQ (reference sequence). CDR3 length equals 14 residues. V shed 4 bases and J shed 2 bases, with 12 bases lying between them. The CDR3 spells CASSSGSGTYEQYF. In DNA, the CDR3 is TGTGCCAGCAGCTCTGGTTCCGGGACCTACGAGCAGTACTTC.

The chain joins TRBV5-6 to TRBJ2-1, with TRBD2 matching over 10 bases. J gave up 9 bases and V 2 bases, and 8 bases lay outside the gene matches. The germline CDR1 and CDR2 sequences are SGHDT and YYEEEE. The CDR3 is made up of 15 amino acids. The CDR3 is CASSFIGLADLEQFF. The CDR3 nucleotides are TGTGCCAGCAGCTTTATTGGACTAGCGGACCTTGAGCAGTTCTTC.

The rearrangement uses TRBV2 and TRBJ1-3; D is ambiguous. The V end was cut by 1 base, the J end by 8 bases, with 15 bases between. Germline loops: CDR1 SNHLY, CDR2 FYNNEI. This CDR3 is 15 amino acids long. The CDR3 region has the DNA TGTGCCAGCAGTGAAGGTGCAGGTTATGGTTACACCATATATTTT. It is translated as CASSEGAGYGYTIYF.

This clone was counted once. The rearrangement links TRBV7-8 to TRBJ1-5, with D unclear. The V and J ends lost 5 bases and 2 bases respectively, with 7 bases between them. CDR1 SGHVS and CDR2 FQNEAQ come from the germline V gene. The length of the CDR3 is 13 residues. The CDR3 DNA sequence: TGTGCCAGCAGCACAGAACGCAATCAGCCCCAGCATTTT. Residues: CASSTERNQPQHF. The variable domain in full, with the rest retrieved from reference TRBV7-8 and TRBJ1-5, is GAGVSQSPRYKVAKRGQDVALRCDPISGHVSLFWYQQALGQGPEFLTYFQNEAQLDKSGLPSDRFFAERPEGSVSTLKIQRTQQEDSAVYLCASSTERNQPQHFGDGTRLSIL.

CDR3 amino acids: CAWSRQGHQPQHF. As DNA, the CDR3 is TGTGCCTGGAGTCGACAGGGGCATCAGCCCCAGCATTTT. V is TRBV30 and J is TRBJ1-5; 8 bases align to TRBD1. This CDR3 is 13 amino acids long. V was clipped by 2 bases and J by 5 bases; unmatched bases: 2. Germline V CDR1 and CDR2: GTSNPN, SVGIG (reference sequence).

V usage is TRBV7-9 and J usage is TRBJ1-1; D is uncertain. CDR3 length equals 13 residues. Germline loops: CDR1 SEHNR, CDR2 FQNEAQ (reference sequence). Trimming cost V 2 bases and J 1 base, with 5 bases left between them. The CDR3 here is CASSLRENTEAFF. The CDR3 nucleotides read TGTGCCAGCAGCTTAAGAGAGAACACTGAAGCTTTCTTT.

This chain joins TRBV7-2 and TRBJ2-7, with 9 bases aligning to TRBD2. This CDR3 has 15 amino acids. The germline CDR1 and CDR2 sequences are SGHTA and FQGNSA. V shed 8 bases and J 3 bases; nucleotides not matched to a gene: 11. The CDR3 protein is CASGGLFSGSYEQYF. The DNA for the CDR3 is TGTGCCAGCGGCGGCCTTTTTAGCGGGAGCTACGAGCAGTACTTC.

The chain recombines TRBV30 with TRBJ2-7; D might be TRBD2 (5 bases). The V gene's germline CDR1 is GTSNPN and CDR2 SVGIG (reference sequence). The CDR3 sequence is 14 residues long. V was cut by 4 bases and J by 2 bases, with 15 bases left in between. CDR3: CAWKGTRGTYEQYF. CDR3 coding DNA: TGTGCCTGGAAAGGAACTAGAGGTACCTACGAGCAGTACTTC.

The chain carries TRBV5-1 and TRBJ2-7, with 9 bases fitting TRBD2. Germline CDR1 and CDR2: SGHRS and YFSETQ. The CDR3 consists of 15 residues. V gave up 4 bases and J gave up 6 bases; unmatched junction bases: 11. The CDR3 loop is CASSGGLALSLEQYF. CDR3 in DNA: TGCGCCAGCAGCGGGGGACTAGCTCTGTCCCTCGAGCAGTACTTC.

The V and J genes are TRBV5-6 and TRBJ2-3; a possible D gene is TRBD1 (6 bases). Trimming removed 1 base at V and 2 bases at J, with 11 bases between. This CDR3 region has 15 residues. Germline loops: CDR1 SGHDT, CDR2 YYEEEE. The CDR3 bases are TGTGCCAGCAGCTTGTACAGGGTCGTCACAGATACGCAGTATTTT. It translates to CASSLYRVVTDTQYF.